The 24 T cell receptor beta chains in this list originate from one sample, sequenced in a study of beta chain features in type 1 diabetes. Isolated RNA was reverse transcribed in full, so expressed TCRB transcripts were sequenced. This table comes from immunoSEQ multiplex PCR, and its TCRdb copy is limited to in-frame clones, with some not included. The table has around 160,000 clones, approximately 52% seen once. Sequencing was performed on Tregs from blood. These receptors came from a man between 18 and 35 years old in good health.

This chain links TRBV6-6 with TRBJ2-3; weak D call: TRBD2 (5 bases). V gave up 4 bases and J gave up 2 bases, with 10 bases separating them. The CDR3 length is 14 residues. Germline V gene lookup returns CDR1 MNHNY and CDR2 SVGAGI (reference sequence). The CDR3 is CASSSDGNTDTQYF. The CDR3 nucleotides read TGTGCCAGCAGTTCGGACGGGAACACAGATACGCAGTATTTT.

This clone was seen more than once but under ten times. The V gene is TRBV7-3, the J gene TRBJ2-2; the D is unclear. The CDR3 runs to 13 residues. The germline V and J ends were trimmed by 4 bases and 1 base, with 4 bases remaining between them. CDR1 is SGHTA and CDR2 is FQGTGA in the germline V gene. The CDR3 sequence is CASSSLNTGELFF. The CDR3 DNA is TGTGCCAGCAGCTCTCTGAACACCGGGGAGCTGTTTTTT.

This clone was recorded a few times. This chain links TRBV5-1 with TRBJ2-2, with TRBD1 matching 8 bases. The CDR3 extends over 15 amino acids. CDR1 is SGHRS and CDR2 is YFSETQ in the germline V gene. The trim removed 0 bases at V and 7 bases at J, leaving 5 bases unmatched. CDR3 loop: CASSLDTGGGGELFF. CDR3 in DNA: TGCGCCAGCAGCTTGGACACAGGGGGTGGCGGGGAGCTGTTTTTT.

The rearrangement uses TRBV6-6 and TRBJ2-7; D remains unclear. Germline V gene lookup returns CDR1 MNHNY and CDR2 SVGAGI (reference sequence). Trimming removed 0 bases from V and 6 bases from J, with 18 bases in between. This CDR3 contains 16 residues. The CDR3 loop reads CASSYSIPSGLGEQYF. CDR3 in DNA: TGTGCCAGCAGTTACTCGATTCCTAGTGGGTTGGGCGAGCAGTACTTC.

This clone was recorded a few times. This chain links TRBV7-2 with TRBJ1-5, with 9 bases matching TRBD1. There are 15 residues in the CDR3. In germline, CDR1 is SGHTA, CDR2 FQGNSA. Unmatched junction bases numbered 10, after V lost 4 bases and J lost 9 bases. The DNA for the CDR3 is TGTGCCAGCAGCTATGCCACAGGGGGCGAGCGGCCCCAGCATTTT. Amino acid sequence: CASSYATGGERPQHF. The full variable domain, with the rest looked up from reference TRBV7-2 and TRBJ1-5, is GAGVSQSPSNKVTEKGKDVELRCDPISGHTALYWYRQSLGQGLEFLIYFQGNSAPDKSGLPSDRFSAERTGGSVSTLTIQRTQQEDSAVYLCASSYATGGERPQHFGDGTRLSIL.

On this clone: Other DNA sequences in this sample translate to the same CDR3. This chain connects TRBV5-6 to TRBJ1-2; D unclear. This CDR3 spans 13 amino acids. In germline, CDR1 is SGHDT, CDR2 YYEEEE. Trimming took off 0 bases at V and 2 bases at J, with 5 bases between the two ends. CDR3: CASSLGQNYGYTF. The CDR3 DNA reads as TGTGCCAGCAGCTTGGGCCAGAACTATGGCTACACCTTC.

The CDR3: CASSLGGGSTNYGYTF. DNA for the CDR3: TGTGCCAGCAGCTTAGGTGGGGGGTCAACTAACTATGGCTACACCTTC. J is TRBJ1-2 and V is TRBV11-2; perhaps TRBD1 as D (5 bases). V was clipped by 1 base and J by 0 bases, with 12 bases between them. Germline V gene sequence: CDR1 SGHAT, CDR2 FQNNGV. CDR3 length: 16 residues.

The gene calls are TRBV30 and TRBJ1-1; tentative D call: TRBD1 (6 bases). The CDR3 is 13 residues long. Germline CDR1 reads GTSNPN; CDR2 reads SVGIG (reference sequence). Trimming removed 0 bases from V and 4 bases from J, with 9 bases in between. DNA for the CDR3: TGTGCCTGGAGTGTGATAGGGGGCACTGAAGCTTTCTTT. Residues: CAWSVIGGTEAFF.

This clone came up many times. The gene calls are TRBV28 and TRBJ2-1; D gene unclear. The V gene lost 4 bases and the J gene lost 4 bases, with 14 bases spanning the gap. This CDR3 is 15 amino acids long. Looked up from germline, CDR1 is MDHEN and CDR2 is SYDVKM. Written as DNA, the CDR3 is TGTGCCAGCAGTTCCTATTCATACTCATACAATGAGCAGTTCTTC. This translates into CASSSYSYSYNEQFF.

This chain links TRBV7-2 with TRBJ2-1; TRBD1 matches at 8 bases. V shed 5 bases, J shed 7 bases, and the junction held 7 bases outside the gene matches. The CDR3 has 14 amino acids. Germline loops: CDR1 SGHTA, CDR2 FQGNSA. In DNA, the CDR3 is TGTGCCAGCAGCCAAGGACAGGGATGGAATGAGCAGTTCTTC. It is translated as CASSQGQGWNEQFF. The variable domain in full, with the rest retrieved from reference TRBV7-2 and TRBJ2-1, is GAGVSQSPSNKVTEKGKDVELRCDPISGHTALYWYRQSLGQGLEFLIYFQGNSAPDKSGLPSDRFSAERTGGSVSTLTIQRTQQEDSAVYLCASSQGQGWNEQFFGPGTRLTVL.

About this clone: Its ends do not fully match the called genes, so a read error is possible. The chain combines TRBV5-1 with TRBJ1-2, with D perhaps TRBD1 (5 bases). The germline CDR1 and CDR2 sequences are SGHRS and YFSETQ. CDR3 length: 13 amino acids. Here the CDR3 DNA reads TGCGCCAGCAGGTTGGACACTAACTATGGCTACACCTTC. Translation gives CASRLDTNYGYTF.

This clone was detected only a few times. The V gene is TRBV18, the J gene TRBJ2-5, with 8 bases lining up with TRBD1. The end of the DNA fits TRBJ2-7 better, so the J call may be wrong. The germline CDR1 and CDR2 sequences are KGHSH and LQKENI. This CDR3 is 15 amino acids long. The CDR3 bases are TGTGCCAGCTCACTACCCCCGGGACAGGTAATCGAGCAGTACTTC. This sequence encodes CASSLPPGQVIEQYF.

The chain joins TRBV9 to TRBJ2-2, with no clear D. The V gene's germline CDR1 is SGDLS and CDR2 YYNGEE. The length of the CDR3 is 16 residues. V was cut by 4 bases and J by 2 bases, with 15 bases left in between. The CDR3 here is CASSPLAVPNTGELFF. The CDR3 DNA follows: TGTGCCAGCAGCCCCCTGGCGGTCCCAAACACCGGGGAGCTGTTTTTT.

The rearrangement links TRBV19 to TRBJ2-7; tentatively, D is TRBD2 (6 bases). The CDR3 covers 14 residues. Trimming pared 3 bases from V and 6 bases from J, leaving 15 bases between. Germline V gives CDR1 LNHDA, CDR2 SQIVND (reference sequence). Here the CDR3 DNA reads TGTGCCAGTAGTATCGGACTGTCCGGGGGCGAGCAGTACTTC. It yields the protein CASSIGLSGGEQYF.

V is TRBV9 and J is TRBJ2-1; a possible D gene is TRBD1 (5 bases). Germline CDR1 is SGDLS and CDR2 is YYNGEE. V was clipped by 3 bases and J by 12 bases, with 22 bases between them. The CDR3 spans 15 residues. The CDR3 is CASSGVSPSTRGQFF. In nucleotides, the CDR3 is TGTGCCAGCAGCGGAGTTTCCCCGTCGACAAGGGGGCAGTTCTTC.

This chain connects TRBV28 to TRBJ2-4; TRBD1 matches at 8 bases. There are 15 residues in the CDR3. CDR1 is MDHEN and CDR2 is SYDVKM in the germline V gene. With V trimmed by 3 bases and J by 2 bases, 3 bases remained unmatched. The CDR3 spells CASSFRGRTKNIQYF. For the CDR3, the DNA is TGTGCCAGCAGTTTCAGGGGGCGGACCAAAAACATTCAGTACTTC.

The genes are TRBV19 and TRBJ1-1; D unclear. Germline CDR1 LNHDA, CDR2 SQIVND (reference sequence). The CDR3 contains 12 residues. Trimming took off 4 bases at V and 5 bases at J, with 8 bases between the two ends. The CDR3 DNA reads as TGTGCCAGTAGTAACTGGGAGACTGAAGCTTTCTTT. It codes for CASSNWETEAFF.

This chain uses TRBV30 with TRBJ2-1, with D perhaps TRBD2 (6 bases). V lost 2 bases and J lost 6, with 17 bases in between. The germline V gene encodes CDR1 GTSNPN and CDR2 SVGIG (reference sequence). The CDR3 sequence is 15 residues long. CDR3 in DNA: TGTGCCTGGAGTCCCCGGGCTAGCGTACGCAATGAGCAGTTCTTC. Its translation is CAWSPRASVRNEQFF.

This chain connects TRBV30 to TRBJ1-3; D uncertain. The CDR3 loop spans 15 amino acids. Trimming cost V 3 bases and J 0 bases, with 12 bases left between them. Germline V CDR1 and CDR2: GTSNPN, SVGIG (reference sequence). The CDR3 region is CAWSNVQFSGNTIYF. The DNA of the CDR3 is TGTGCCTGGAGCAACGTACAGTTCTCTGGAAACACCATATATTTT.

The chain uses TRBV5-6 and TRBJ1-5, with TRBD1 identical over 7 bases. This CDR3 has 14 amino acids. With V trimmed by 3 bases and J by 3 bases, 3 bases remained unmatched. Looked up from germline, CDR1 is SGHDT and CDR2 is YYEEEE. The CDR3 nucleotides are TGTGCCAGCAGCTACAGGGGACCCAATCAGCCCCAGCATTTT. Translation gives CASSYRGPNQPQHF.

V is TRBV7-9 and J is TRBJ2-7, with D perhaps matching TRBD1 (5 bases). The CDR3 covers 15 residues. Per germline, CDR1 SEHNR and CDR2 FQNEAQ (reference sequence). Trimming removed 5 bases from V and 3 bases from J, with 17 bases in between. For the CDR3, the DNA is TGTGCCAGCAGCCCAGTAGGGGCAGGGAACTACGAGCAGTACTTC. As protein: CASSPVGAGNYEQYF.

There are a few counts of this clone. The rearrangement joins TRBV27 to TRBJ2-2; 9 nucleotides align to TRBD2. Germline loops: CDR1 MNHEY, CDR2 SMNVEV (reference sequence). V dropped 5 bases and J dropped 0; count of bases not matched to a gene: 4. The CDR3 covers 16 residues. This chain's CDR3 is CASSPRTSANTGELFF. The CDR3 DNA sequence: TGTGCCAGCAGTCCAAGGACTAGCGCGAACACCGGGGAGCTGTTTTTT.

The chain is built from TRBV4-3 and TRBJ2-1, with 13 bases fitting TRBD2. Germline CDR1 is LGHNA and CDR2 is YSLEER. The CDR3 runs to 19 residues. V lost 0 bases to trimming and J lost 0 bases; unmatched junction nucleotides: 5. The CDR3: CASSQDGTSGVSSYNEQFF. CDR3 nucleotides: TGCGCCAGCAGCCAAGATGGGACTAGCGGGGTGAGCTCCTACAATGAGCAGTTCTTC.

The chain employs TRBV10-3 and TRBJ2-3; 12 bases fit TRBD2. Germline CDR1 is ENHRY and CDR2 is SYGVKD. The ends lost 6 bases at V and 7 bases at J; junction bases unmatched: 8. This CDR3 region has 15 residues. Here the CDR3 DNA reads TGTGCCATCAGCGGATGGACTAGCGGGACGAATACGCAGTATTTT. This codes for CAISGWTSGTNTQYF.